This entry describes one T cell receptor beta chain. Method: immunoSEQ multiplex PCR; TCRdb's copy keeps in-frame clones and lacks some. The sample lists roughly 15,000 clones; roughly 80% were seen once. The sample belongs to a study of T cells after posttransplantation cyclophosphamide. Sampled 1 year posttransplant, controls received myeloablative marrow transplants, methotrexate and a calcineurin inhibitor. The CDR3 is 15 residues long. CDR1 is LNHNV and CDR2 is YYDKDF in the germline V gene (reference sequence). Trimming took 2 bases from V and 6 from J; bases not matched to a gene: 7. This material consisted of PBMCs, taken roughly 470 days after allogeneic stem cell transplant with calcineurin inhibitor and methotrexate. The chain uses TRBV15 and TRBJ2-3, with 8 bases aligning to TRBD1. This receptor was taken from a young adult male patient who received an allogeneic stem cell transplant from an unrelated donor, was CMV-positive, and had acute and chronic GVHD. The T cells may come from the graft donor. CDR3 DNA: TGTGCCACCAGCAGAAGAGACAGGGGCCCGGATACGCAGTATTTT. As protein: CATSRRDRGPDTQYF.